Below, 7 T cell receptor beta chains from the same sample are listed, as sequenced in a study of OX40 agonist ivuxolimab in advanced cancers. TCRdb's copy holds only in-frame clones and misses some; the assay was immunoSEQ multiplex PCR. The sample has more than 45,000 clones, around 77% seen once; the top ten hold 2% to 3%. Sequencing was performed on CD4+ or CD8+ T cells sorted from blood, taken in a trial of the OX40 agonist ivuxolimab. These receptors were obtained from an adult with an advanced solid tumor such as melanoma, head and neck, liver or kidney cancer.

J is TRBJ1-1 and V is TRBV6-1; D unclear. V was shortened by 6 bases and J by 0 bases, with 14 bases between the two germline ends. The CDR3 has 15 amino acids. Germline CDR1 reads MNHNS; CDR2 reads SASEGT. The CDR3 is CASSRSEVMNTEAFF. For the CDR3, the DNA is TGTGCCAGCAGCCGATCGGAAGTCATGAACACTGAAGCTTTCTTT.

The chain joins TRBV28 to TRBJ1-4; 7 nucleotides agree with TRBD1. The CDR3 is 17 amino acids. The ends lost 4 bases at V and 5 bases at J; junction bases unmatched: 13. Germline CDR1 reads MDHEN; CDR2 reads SYDVKM. CDR3 DNA sequence: TGTGCCAGCAGTTCCCAGCCGAGGACAGGAAGGAATGAAAAACTGTTTTTT. Translating gives CASSSQPRTGRNEKLFF.

The chain employs TRBV2 and TRBJ2-7; 8 bases are shared with TRBD2. Germline CDR1 and CDR2: SNHLY and FYNNEI. The CDR3 has 14 residues. The ends lost 6 bases at V and 3 bases at J; junction bases unmatched: 7. In DNA, the CDR3 is TGTGCCAGCAGGAGGGCGGGAGGTAGCTACGAGCAGTACTTC. Protein product: CASRRAGGSYEQYF.

This chain joins TRBV5-4 and TRBJ1-2, with unresolved D. This CDR3 is built from 14 residues. The germline V gene encodes CDR1 SGHNT and CDR2 YYREEE (reference sequence). Trimming took 4 bases from V and 3 from J, leaving 13 bases between them. The CDR3 loop reads CASSQDLVHYGYTF. The DNA for the CDR3 is TGTGCCAGCAGCCAAGATCTGGTACACTATGGCTACACCTTC. Based on the CDR3 plus reference TRBV5-4 and TRBJ1-2, the full variable domain is ETGVTQSPTHLIKTRGQQVTLRCSSQSGHNTVSWYQQALGQGPQFIFQYYREEENGRGNFPPRFSGLQFPNYSSELNVNALELDDSALYLCASSQDLVHYGYTFGSGTRLTVV.

The rearrangement joins TRBV28 to TRBJ2-7; 8 bases map to TRBD1. This CDR3 region has 15 residues. Germline-derived CDR1 and CDR2 are MDHEN and SYDVKM. Trimming at V came to 5 bases and at J to 0 bases, leaving 6 bases not matched to a gene. CDR3 amino acids: CASSPSGTGSYEQYF. CDR3 sequence (DNA): TGTGCCAGCAGTCCCTCCGGGACAGGCTCCTACGAGCAGTACTTC.

The rearrangement links TRBV5-1 to TRBJ2-5, with 9 bases lining up with TRBD2. V dropped 4 bases and J dropped 4; count of bases not matched to a gene: 11. There are 16 residues in the CDR3. Per germline, CDR1 SGHRS and CDR2 YFSETQ. CDR3 sequence: CASSAQGSGSGETQYF. CDR3 sequence (DNA): TGCGCCAGCAGCGCCCAGGGTAGCGGGAGTGGAGAGACCCAGTACTTC.

The V call is TRBV5-1, the J call TRBJ2-1, with TRBD1 matching 9 bases. Unmatched junction bases numbered 7, after V lost 0 bases and J lost 6 bases. CDR1 and CDR2 (germline): SGHRS, YFSETQ. CDR3 length equals 16 residues. CDR3 protein: CASSLGDREYSNEQFF. CDR3 nucleotides: TGCGCCAGCAGCTTGGGGGACAGGGAATACAGCAATGAGCAGTTCTTC. Combining the CDR3 with reference TRBV5-1 and TRBJ2-1 gives the whole variable domain KAGVTQTPRYLIKTRGQQVTLSCSPISGHRSVSWYQQTPGQGLQFLFEYFSETQRNKGNFPGRFSGRQFSNSRSEMNVSTLELGDSALYLCASSLGDREYSNEQFFGPGTRLTVL.